These T cell receptor beta chains were read from a single sample in a study of control samples from healthy donors and cancer patients. Profiled with immunoSEQ multiplex PCR; TCRdb holds only in-frame clones, not every one. The profile shows over 45,000 clones, more than 90% of them singletons. The sample comprised PBMCs. Receptors originate from a man aged 30-40 years with colorectal cancer. CDR3s include the opening cysteine and the closing phenylalanine or tryptophan. A D gene is named only where the DNA matches it firmly. Size is stated for part of the rows, as once, few or many counts, or as a class when the clone is expanded.

size,V,D,length,J,CDR3,DNA
NA,TRBV11-2,NA,16,TRBJ1-2,CASSLESGQMDYGYTF,TGTGCCAGCAGCTTAGAATCCGGACAGATGGACTATGGCTACACCTTC
NA,TRBV20-1,NA,13,TRBJ1-6,CSASPPGESPLHF,TGCAGTGCTAGTCCGCCAGGGGAGTCACCCCTCCACTTT
NA,TRBV4-2,NA,13,TRBJ1-2,CASSHEINYGYTF,TGTGCCAGCAGCCATGAGATTAACTATGGCTACACCTTC
NA,TRBV18,NA,16,TRBJ2-7,CASSPFPAGSSYEQYF,TGTGCCAGCTCACCATTCCCGGCAGGGAGCTCCTACGAGCAGTACTTC
few,TRBV7-9,TRBD1,13,TRBJ2-1,CASSPAGGVGQFF,TGTGCCAGCAGCCCTGCAGGGGGAGTTGGGCAGTTCTTC
NA,TRBV7-2,NA,15,TRBJ2-1,CASSLFRDSYNEQFF,TGTGCCAGCAGCTTATTCCGGGACTCCTACAATGAGCAGTTCTTC
NA,TRBV7-9,TRBD2,15,TRBJ2-1,CASSLLGLVHQEQFF,TGTGCCAGCAGCTTGCTGGGACTAGTTCATCAAGAGCAGTTCTTC
few,TRBV4-2,TRBD1,16,TRBJ1-2,CASSQDPGTGLYGYTF,TGTGCCAGCAGCCAAGATCCCGGGACAGGGCTCTATGGCTACACCTTC
NA,TRBV6-6,NA,14,TRBJ2-1,CASSTGLEANEQFF,TGTGCCAGCAGCACGGGGCTCGAGGCCAATGAGCAGTTCTTC
NA,TRBV4-3,NA,15,TRBJ2-7,CASSPDREGYYEQYF,TGCGCCAGCAGCCCAGACAGGGAGGGATACTACGAGCAGTACTTC
NA,TRBV19,NA,14,TRBJ2-1,CASSIEGRGNEQFF,TGTGCCAGTAGTATAGAGGGCAGGGGCAATGAGCAGTTCTTC
NA,TRBV7-2,NA,13,TRBJ1-6,CASSWSGGSPLHF,TGTGCCAGCAGCTGGAGCGGGGGTTCACCCCTCCACTTT
NA,TRBV6-2/TRBV6-3,NA,20,TRBJ1-5,CASSYPRTGPGPYSNQPQHF,TGTGCCAGCAGTTACCCTAGGACGGGCCCGGGCCCTTATAGCAATCAGCCCCAGCATTTT
NA,TRBV24-1,TRBD1,16,TRBJ2-1,CATSDPGQGKRNEQFF,TGTGCCACCAGTGATCCGGGACAGGGGAAGAGGAATGAGCAGTTCTTC
NA,TRBV10-3,NA,15,TRBJ1-5,CAISVGLNSNQPQHF,TGTGCCATCAGTGTTGGGCTAAATAGCAATCAGCCCCAGCATTTT
NA,TRBV4-2,NA,16,TRBJ1-4,CASSQEDDSLNEKLFF,TGTGCCAGCAGCCAAGAGGATGACAGCTTAAATGAAAAACTGTTTTTT
NA,TRBV30,NA,14,TRBJ1-1,CAWSVLGGNTEAFF,TGTGCCTGGAGTGTACTGGGGGGAAACACTGAAGCTTTCTTT
few,TRBV10-1,NA,15,TRBJ2-2,CASSESRGNTGELFF,TGCGCCAGCAGTGAGTCGAGGGGGAACACCGGGGAGCTGTTTTTT
NA,TRBV12-3/TRBV12-4,NA,10,TRBJ2-1,CASGLSQQFF,TGTGCCAGCGGATTAAGTCAGCAGTTCTTC
NA,TRBV9,NA,17,TRBJ2-2,CASSGLRQLANTGELFF,TGTGCCAGCAGCGGACTGAGACAGCTTGCGAACACCGGGGAGCTGTTTTTT
NA,TRBV7-2,NA,12,TRBJ1-1,CASSFGSTEAFF,TGTGCCAGCAGCTTCGGCAGCACTGAAGCTTTCTTT
NA,TRBV11-2,NA,14,TRBJ2-5,CASSIPGPQETQYF,TGTGCCAGCAGTATCCCGGGTCCCCAAGAGACCCAGTACTTC
few,TRBV4-1,NA,15,TRBJ1-5,CASSPTPISNQPQHF,TGCGCCAGCAGCCCGACACCCATTAGCAATCAGCCCCAGCATTTT
NA,TRBV7-2,NA,15,TRBJ1-2,CASSFGGGSGTGYTF,TGTGCCAGCAGCTTCGGGGGGGGCTCCGGGACCGGCTACACCTTC
NA,TRBV7-9,TRBD2,20,TRBJ2-6,CASSTILGGALVSGANVLTF,TGTGCCAGCAGCACGATACTCGGGGGGGCCCTGGTTTCTGGGGCCAACGTCCTGACTTTC
NA,TRBV3-1/TRBV3-2,NA,14,TRBJ1-2,CASSQDSAGVSYTF,TGTGCCAGCAGCCAAGATTCGGCAGGGGTGAGCTACACCTTC
NA,TRBV30,TRBD1,17,TRBJ2-3,CAWSRQGSFTSTDTQYF,TGTGCCTGGAGTAGACAGGGGAGTTTTACTAGCACAGATACGCAGTATTTT
NA,TRBV18,NA,15,TRBJ1-6,CASSPEVGNNSPLHF,TGTGCCAGCTCACCCGAGGTCGGAAATAATTCACCCCTCCACTTT
few,TRBV2,TRBD2,15,TRBJ2-3,CASRGVGGRTDTQYF,TGTGCCAGCAGAGGGGTCGGGGGGAGGACAGATACGCAGTATTTT
NA,TRBV11-2,NA,14,TRBJ2-7,CASSLGGTPYEQYF,TGTGCCAGCAGCTTAGGGGGGACCCCCTACGAGCAGTACTTC
NA,TRBV4-2,TRBD1,16,TRBJ1-6,CASSQGDRDGYSPLHF,TGTGCCAGCAGCCAGGGGGACAGGGATGGGTATTCACCCCTCCACTTT
NA,TRBV5-6,NA,16,TRBJ1-3,CASSLRTGYSGNTIYF,TGTGCCAGCAGCTTAAGAACAGGGTATTCTGGAAACACCATATATTTT
NA,TRBV7-9,NA,13,TRBJ1-3,CASSLYSGNTIYF,TGTGCCAGCAGCCTGTACTCTGGAAACACCATATATTTT
few,TRBV7-2,NA,16,TRBJ1-5,CASSLVLGQVDGPQHF,TGTGCCAGCAGCTTAGTCCTGGGGCAGGTGGACGGGCCCCAGCATTTT
NA,TRBV24-1,TRBD1,16,TRBJ2-5,CATSDPYGQGVETQYF,TGTGCCACCAGTGACCCCTATGGACAGGGGGTAGAGACCCAGTACTTC
NA,TRBV7-2,TRBD2,14,TRBJ2-7,CASRPAGGGTKQYF,TGTGCCAGCAGGCCAGCGGGGGGGGGTACGAAGCAGTACTTC
NA,TRBV6-2/TRBV6-3,NA,13,TRBJ1-1,CASSLLVRGEAFF,TGTGCCAGCAGTTTACTAGTGAGAGGTGAAGCTTTCTTT
NA,TRBV7-2,NA,14,TRBJ1-1,CASSLVMSNTEAFF,TGTGCCAGCAGCTTAGTGATGTCGAACACTGAAGCTTTCTTT
NA,TRBV4-2,NA,13,TRBJ2-7,CASSQDRGDEQYF,TGTGCCAGCAGCCAAGATCGGGGAGATGAGCAGTACTTC
NA,TRBV24-1,NA,14,TRBJ1-2,CATSDEGQIYGYTF,TGTGCCACCAGTGATGAAGGCCAGATCTATGGCTACACCTTC